Listed here are 31 T cell receptor beta chains from one sample, sequenced in a study of blood T cell repertoires in COVID-19. Method: immunoSEQ multiplex PCR; TCRdb's copy keeps in-frame clones and lacks some. The table lists 55,000 to 80,000 clones, 70% to 90% of them singletons, with roughly 1.2% in the top ten. Sequencing used peripheral blood. The receptor set was obtained from a woman aged 55-70 years with acute or convalescent COVID-19.

This rearrangement joins TRBV29-1 to TRBJ2-1; TRBD1 agrees at 11 bases. The CDR3 is 14 amino acids. V shed 7 bases and J 3 bases; nucleotides not matched to a gene: 5. In germline, CDR1 is SQVTM, CDR2 ANQGSEA. The CDR3 sequence is CSGKDRGHYNEQFF. The CDR3 DNA reads TGCAGCGGGAAGGACAGGGGGCACTACAATGAGCAGTTCTTC.

The rearrangement links TRBV7-7 to TRBJ2-7; D gene uncertain. This CDR3 contains 11 residues. The V gene lost 5 bases and the J gene lost 5 bases, with 7 bases spanning the gap. The germline gives CDR1 SSHAT, CDR2 FNYEAQ (reference sequence). The CDR3 bases are TGTGCCAGCAGCCCCGTTCACGAGCAGTACGTC. Its translation is CASSPVHEQYV.

This rearrangement joins TRBV7-8 to TRBJ1-2; no reliable D call. In germline, CDR1 is SGHVS, CDR2 FQNEAQ. The CDR3 has 13 amino acids. The germline V and J ends were trimmed by 1 base and 7 bases, with 10 bases remaining between them. CDR3 protein: CASSLGLLSGYTF. DNA for the CDR3: TGTGCCAGCAGCTTAGGGTTGTTGAGTGGCTACACCTTC.

This rearrangement joins TRBV4-1 to TRBJ2-1, with 9 bases identical to TRBD2. Germline CDR1 reads MGHRA; CDR2 reads YSYEKL. J was trimmed by 4 bases and V by 8 bases; bases with no gene match: 12. The length of the CDR3 is 16 residues. The CDR3 region is CASGDSPSGIYNEQFF. CDR3 sequence (DNA): TGCGCCAGCGGGGACAGTCCTAGCGGGATATACAATGAGCAGTTCTTC.

This clone was seen a single time. The CDR3 region is CASSPTMGGEQYV. The CDR3 DNA sequence: TGTGCCAGCAGCCCCACAATGGGGGGAGAGCAGTACGTC. The J gene is TRBJ2-7, the V gene TRBV3-1 (or the pseudogene TRBV3-2); D possibly corresponds to TRBD2 (6 bases). V lost 4 bases and J lost 7, with 14 bases in between. CDR3 length: 13 amino acids. Germline V gene data show CDR1 as LGHDT and CDR2 as YNNKEL (reference sequence).

The chain couples TRBV4-1 to TRBJ1-2, with a tentative D call TRBD1 (6 bases). The CDR3 loop spans 14 amino acids. Trimming took off 3 bases at V and 6 bases at J, with 14 bases between the two ends. CDR1 MGHRA and CDR2 YSYEKL come from the germline V gene. Here the CDR3 reads CASSQAPGVDGYTF. In DNA form, the CDR3 reads TGCGCCAGCAGCCAGGCCCCAGGGGTAGATGGCTACACCTTC.

In its sample, this clone was seen once. The chain is built from TRBV7-9 and TRBJ2-2; the D gene is possibly TRBD2 (5 bases). Trimming removed 1 base at V and 5 bases at J, with 8 bases between. Germline loops: CDR1 SEHNR, CDR2 FQNEAQ (reference sequence). The CDR3 loop spans 14 amino acids. The CDR3 here is CASSLERDTGELFF. DNA of the CDR3: TGTGCCAGCAGCTTAGAGAGGGATACCGGGGAGCTGTTTTTT. Full variable domain (outside the CDR3, taken from reference TRBV7-9 and TRBJ2-2): DTGVSQNPRHKITKRGQNVTFRCDPISEHNRLYWYRQTLGQGPEFLTYFQNEAQLEKSRLLSDRFSAERPKGSFSTLEIQRTEQGDSAMYLCASSLERDTGELFFGEGSRLTVL.

The chain has TRBV11-2 and TRBJ2-7, with D unclear. The CDR3 runs 17 residues. Between the trimmed V and J ends, which lost 0 bases and 0 bases, there was a span of 15 bases. CDR1 and CDR2 from the germline V gene are SGHAT and FQNNGV. CDR3 nucleotides: TGTGCCAGCAGCTTAGATCGGGTCATAGGAAGCTCCTACGAGCAGTACGTC. Amino acid sequence: CASSLDRVIGSSYEQYV.

The CDR3 nucleotides read TGTGCCAGTAGTGAACAGGGAATATATAATTCACCCCTCCACTTT. Its protein is CASSEQGIYNSPLHF. The chain links TRBV19 to TRBJ1-6, with D possibly TRBD1 on 6 matching bases. The CDR3 has 15 residues. Germline V CDR1 and CDR2: LNHDA, SQIVND (reference sequence). With 5 bases removed from V and 4 bases from J, the gap between germline ends came to 12 bases.

The V call is TRBV28, the J call TRBJ2-5; D possibly corresponds to TRBD2 (7 bases). V lost 6 bases to trimming and J lost 2 bases, with 16 bases between them. The CDR3 length is 15 residues. Per germline, CDR1 MDHEN and CDR2 SYDVKM. CDR3 nucleotides: TGTGCCAGCAGGGTGGGGGGGGCGCGTCAAGAGACCCAGTACTTC. This codes for CASRVGGARQETQYF. Drawing the rest from reference TRBV28 and TRBJ2-5, the complete variable domain is DVKVTQSSRYLVKRTGEKVFLECVQDMDHENMFWYRQDPGLGLRLIYFSYDVKMKEKGDIPEGYSVSREKKERFSLILESASTNQTSMYLCASRVGGARQETQYFGPGTRLLVL.

This chain joins TRBV6-5 and TRBJ2-2; D is perhaps TRBD2 (5 bases). Trimming took off 6 bases at V and 5 bases at J, with 13 bases between the two ends. The CDR3 extends over 14 amino acids. The germline V gene has CDR1 MNHEY and CDR2 SVGAGI. In DNA form, the CDR3 reads TGTGCCAGCAGCACCGGGGTTGGGACCGGGGAGCTGTTTTTT. Its protein product is CASSTGVGTGELFF.

V usage is TRBV19 and J usage is TRBJ1-1; D is unresolved. This CDR3 has 14 amino acids. The germline gives CDR1 LNHDA, CDR2 SQIVND (reference sequence). V was pared by 5 bases and J by 1 base, with 11 bases between. Written as DNA, the CDR3 is TGTGCCAGTAGTGGTTTTACAGCGAACACTGAAGCTTTCTTT. Protein sequence: CASSGFTANTEAFF.

The J gene is TRBJ1-2, the V gene TRBV28; the D is unclear. V lost 3 bases and J 0 bases, leaving 8 bases between the germline ends. This CDR3 contains 14 residues. Per the germline V gene, CDR1 is MDHEN and CDR2 is SYDVKM. The CDR3 protein is CASSFGVSNYGYTF. CDR3 nucleotide sequence: TGTGCCAGCAGTTTCGGGGTTTCTAACTATGGCTACACCTTC.

This rearrangement joins TRBV3-1 (or the pseudogene TRBV3-2) to TRBJ1-2; D is uncertain. The CDR3 is 11 residues long. In germline, CDR1 is LGHDT, CDR2 YNNKEL (reference sequence). V was trimmed by 6 bases and J by 0 bases, leaving 2 bases between them. The CDR3 loop is CASSTNYGYTF. CDR3 DNA: TGTGCCAGCAGTACTAACTATGGCTACACCTTC.

The chain couples TRBV27 to TRBJ2-1, with D unresolved. Trimming cost V 6 bases and J 8 bases, with 14 bases left between them. The length of the CDR3 is 13 residues. The V gene's germline CDR1 is MNHEY and CDR2 SMNVEV (reference sequence). The CDR3 reads CASSPAPEDEQFF. In DNA form, the CDR3 reads TGTGCCAGCAGCCCTGCCCCCGAGGATGAGCAGTTCTTC.

J is TRBJ1-3 and V is TRBV4-1, with D possibly TRBD1 on 6 matching bases. Trimming took 0 bases from V and 0 from J, leaving 9 bases between them. Germline CDR1 is MGHRA and CDR2 is YSYEKL. The CDR3 has 16 amino acids. The DNA of the CDR3 is TGCGCCAGCAGCCAAGAGACAGGAATCTCTGGAAACACCATATATTTT. As protein: CASSQETGISGNTIYF.

This chain connects TRBV12-5 to TRBJ1-5; D is unresolved. The CDR3 spans 18 residues. Looked up from germline, CDR1 is LGHNT and CDR2 is FRNRAP. Trimming left V 7 bases short and J 4 bases short, with 26 bases between. The CDR3 loop reads CASVLDTPGEGRNQPQHF. The CDR3 nucleotides read TGTGCTAGTGTTTTAGACACGCCCGGGGAGGGCAGAAATCAGCCCCAGCATTTT.

The CDR3 here is CASSHSAGNLQETQYF. The CDR3 nucleotides are TGTGCCAGCAGCCACAGCGCGGGCAACCTCCAAGAGACCCAGTACTTC. This chain links TRBV3-1 (or the pseudogene TRBV3-2) with TRBJ2-5, with D tentatively TRBD2 (5 bases). The V gene lost 3 bases and the J gene lost 1 base, with 15 bases spanning the gap. The CDR3 is 16 residues long. The germline V gene has CDR1 LGHDT and CDR2 YNNKEL (reference sequence).

This clone was seen only once. The chain employs TRBV7-8 and TRBJ1-6; D is possibly TRBD1 (5 bases). CDR1 and CDR2 (germline): SGHVS, FQNEAQ. CDR3 length equals 14 residues. V dropped 4 bases and J dropped 7 bases, with 11 bases sitting between them. The CDR3 here is CASSSGPSNSPLHF. The CDR3 DNA reads TGTGCCAGCAGCTCAGGGCCCTCGAATTCACCCCTCCACTTT.

This clone was seen ten or more times. V and J are TRBV29-1 and TRBJ1-4; 9 nucleotides line up with TRBD1. The V gene's germline CDR1 is SQVTM and CDR2 ANQGSEA. V lost 4 bases, J lost 8 bases, and 5 bases stayed unmatched. There are 13 residues in the CDR3. CDR3 residues: CSVGDRVLEKLFF. CDR3 coding DNA: TGCAGCGTTGGGGACAGGGTTTTGGAAAAACTGTTTTTT.

J is TRBJ1-6 and V is TRBV5-4; a possible D gene is TRBD1 (5 bases). The V end lost 4 bases, the J end lost 5 bases, and 16 bases lay between the germline ends. Per germline, CDR1 SGHNT and CDR2 YYREEE (reference sequence). The CDR3 contains 16 residues. The CDR3 DNA reads as TGTGCCAGCAGCGACTCCTCAATGGGGCATAATTCACCCCTCCACTTT. Its translation: CASSDSSMGHNSPLHF.

The chain joins TRBV28 to TRBJ2-4, with D possibly matching TRBD2 (5 bases). The CDR3 spans 12 residues. Germline CDR1 is MDHEN and CDR2 is SYDVKM. Trimming took off 5 bases at V and 6 bases at J, with 8 bases between the two ends. CDR3 loop: CASSAAGNIQYF. For the CDR3, the DNA is TGTGCCAGCAGTGCTGCGGGAAACATTCAGTACTTC.

The genes are TRBV6-5 and TRBJ2-7; TRBD1 matches 7 bases. The CDR3 totals 12 residues. J gave up 2 bases and V 6 bases, and 1 base lay outside the gene matches. Germline-derived CDR1 and CDR2 are MNHEY and SVGAGI. This CDR3 reads CASRDRTYEQYV. The CDR3 coding sequence is TGTGCCAGCAGGGACAGGACCTACGAGCAGTACGTC.

V is TRBV6-5 and J is TRBJ2-7, with a tentative D call TRBD2 (5 bases). Per the germline V gene, CDR1 is MNHEY and CDR2 is SVGAGI. V was shortened by 6 bases and J by 0 bases, with 9 bases between the two germline ends. The CDR3 covers 13 residues. The CDR3 DNA sequence: TGTGCCAGCAGCTCCGGGATCTCCTACGAGCAGTACGTC. This encodes CASSSGISYEQYV.

This sequence joins TRBV19 and TRBJ1-4; 8 positions agree with TRBD1. This CDR3 spans 15 amino acids. Trimming at V came to 5 bases and at J to 8 bases, leaving 10 bases not matched to a gene. Germline CDR1 is LNHDA and CDR2 is SQIVND (reference sequence). The CDR3 nucleotides are TGTGCCAGTAGTGCGGACAGGGCGATGGGGGAAAAACTGTTTTTT. This encodes CASSADRAMGEKLFF.

The rearrangement links TRBV4-2 to TRBJ2-1; D possibly corresponds to TRBD2 (6 bases). V lost 0 bases to trimming and J lost 4 bases, with 7 bases between them. Germline loops: CDR1 LGHNA, CDR2 YNFKEQ. The CDR3 has 14 amino acids. CDR3 DNA sequence: TGTGCCAGCAGCCAAGAAGGGACTTACAATGAGCAGTTCTTC. Encoded protein: CASSQEGTYNEQFF.

This clone was observed once. This rearrangement joins TRBV19 to TRBJ2-3; TRBD2 matches at 12 bases. The CDR3 runs 16 residues. The V segment lost 1 base and the J segment 5 bases; nucleotides outside the gene matches: 4. CDR1 is LNHDA, CDR2 SQIVND, per germline (reference sequence). CDR3 nucleotide sequence: TGTGCCAGTAGTATAGGACTAGCGGGAGTGCAAGATACGCAGTATTTT. Protein product: CASSIGLAGVQDTQYF. The full variable domain, with the rest looked up from reference TRBV19 and TRBJ2-3, is DGGITQSPKYLFRKEGQNVTLSCEQNLNHDAMYWYRQDPGQGLRLIYYSQIVNDFQKGDIAEGYSVSREKKESFPLTVTSAQKNPTAFYLCASSIGLAGVQDTQYFGPGTRLTVL.

This chain connects TRBV12-3 or TRBV12-4 to TRBJ1-2; D might be TRBD1 (5 bases). CDR3 length: 13 amino acids. V was cut by 0 bases and J by 6 bases, with 8 bases left in between. CDR3 region: CASSLAGVHGYTF. The CDR3, as DNA: TGTGCCAGCAGTTTAGCAGGGGTGCATGGCTACACCTTC.

CDR3 nucleotide sequence: TGTGCTAGTGGTTTGCCCCGAACTAGCGGGAGGGCCGGGGGTTACAATGAGCAGTTCTTC. Its translation: CASGLPRTSGRAGGYNEQFF. The chain is built from TRBV12-5 and TRBJ2-1; 13 bases fit TRBD2. CDR3 length: 20 amino acids. From germline, CDR1 is LGHNT and CDR2 FRNRAP. V gave up 2 bases and J gave up 4 bases; unmatched junction bases: 14.

This chain uses TRBV6-5 with TRBJ2-6; D is perhaps TRBD2 (5 bases). The CDR3 length is 15 residues. V was trimmed by 6 bases and J by 5 bases, leaving 14 bases between them. The germline V gene encodes CDR1 MNHEY and CDR2 SVGAGI. The CDR3: CASSLEGGRANVLTF. DNA of the CDR3: TGTGCCAGCAGCCTCGAGGGTGGTAGGGCCAACGTCCTGACTTTC.

The CDR3 loop is CAWKGDRANYGYTF. Here the CDR3 DNA reads TGTGCCTGGAAAGGCGACAGAGCTAACTATGGCTACACCTTC. The chain has TRBV30 and TRBJ1-2; D perhaps matches TRBD1 (5 bases). Trimming removed 4 bases from V and 0 bases from J, with 12 bases in between. There are 14 residues in the CDR3. Germline assignment: CDR1 GTSNPN and CDR2 SVGIG (reference sequence).